This T cell receptor (beta chain) was sequenced for a study of T cell repertoires in cytomegalovirus infection. Study-level background: Based on public TCR beta signatures, there were indications of CMV infection and of a matching HLA type.

TCRdb passed the reads through MiXCR, listing each CDR3 protein once. The sample has around 140,000 distinct CDR3 sequences; around 30% are singletons. V trimming: 0 bases; J trimming: 5 bases; junction bases outside the gene matches: 9. The CDR3 has 16 residues. Germline lookup yields CDR1 SGHTA and CDR2 FQGNSA. Points on this clonotype: Its target is unknown.

Study observations and caveats: HLA-C-restricted, CMV-specific TCR beta clonotypes were dominant ex vivo.

The sequenced sample was CD8+ T cells from cultured PBMCs, obtained from culture after CMV antigen stimulation. This chain connects TRBV7-2 to TRBJ2-7; 8 positions match TRBD1. The sequence was collected from a human donor in good health (CMV status not recorded). Some clones in this sample may be carry-over from other donors' samples. The CDR3 spells CASSLASGQGVNEQYF. The CDR3 DNA follows: TGTGCCAGCAGCTTAGCGAGTGGACAGGGCGTGAACGAGCAGTACTTC.